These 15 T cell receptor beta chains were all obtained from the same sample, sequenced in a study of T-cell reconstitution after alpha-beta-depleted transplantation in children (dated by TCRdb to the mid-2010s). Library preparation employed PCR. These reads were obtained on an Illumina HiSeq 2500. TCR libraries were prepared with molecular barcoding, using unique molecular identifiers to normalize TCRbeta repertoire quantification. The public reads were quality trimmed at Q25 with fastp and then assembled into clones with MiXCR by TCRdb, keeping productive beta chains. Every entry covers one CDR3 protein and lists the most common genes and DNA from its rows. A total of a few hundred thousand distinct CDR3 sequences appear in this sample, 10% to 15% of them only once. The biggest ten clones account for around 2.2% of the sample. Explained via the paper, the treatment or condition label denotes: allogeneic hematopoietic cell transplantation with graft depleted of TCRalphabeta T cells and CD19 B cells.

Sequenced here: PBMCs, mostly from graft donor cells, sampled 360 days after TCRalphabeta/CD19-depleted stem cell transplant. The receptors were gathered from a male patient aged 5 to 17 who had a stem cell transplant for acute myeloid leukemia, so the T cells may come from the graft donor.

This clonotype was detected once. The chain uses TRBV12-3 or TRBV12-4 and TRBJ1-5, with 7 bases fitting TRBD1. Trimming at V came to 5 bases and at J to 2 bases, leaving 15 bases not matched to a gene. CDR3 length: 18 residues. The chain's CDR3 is CASSHGQARVLGNQPQHF. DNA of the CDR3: TGTGCCAGCAGTCACGGACAGGCCCGGGTTCTGGGCAATCAGCCCCAGCATTTT.

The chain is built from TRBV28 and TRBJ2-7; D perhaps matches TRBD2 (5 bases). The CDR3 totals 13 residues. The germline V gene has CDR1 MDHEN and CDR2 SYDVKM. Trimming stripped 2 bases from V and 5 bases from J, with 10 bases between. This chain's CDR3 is CASSLPGYHEQYF. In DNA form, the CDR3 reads TGTGCCAGCAGTTTACCGGGGTACCACGAGCAGTACTTC.

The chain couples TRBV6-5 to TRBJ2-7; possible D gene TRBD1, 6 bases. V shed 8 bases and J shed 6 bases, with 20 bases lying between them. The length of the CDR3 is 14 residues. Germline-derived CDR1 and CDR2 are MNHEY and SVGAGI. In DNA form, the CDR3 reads TGTGCCAGCTCACGCTCGGGACACCTGGCCGAGCAGTACTTC. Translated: CASSRSGHLAEQYF.

The CDR3 here is CASSPRGPAYEQYF. The CDR3 DNA follows: TGTGCCAGCTCACCAAGAGGGCCAGCCTACGAGCAGTACTTC. The chain is built from TRBV18 and TRBJ2-7; D is perhaps TRBD2 (5 bases). This CDR3 has 14 amino acids. Germline V CDR1 and CDR2: KGHSH, LQKENI. V shed 2 bases and J shed 2 bases, with 10 bases lying between them. Full variable domain (remainder filled in from reference TRBV18 and TRBJ2-7): NAGVMQNPRHLVRRRGQEARLRCSPMKGHSHVYWYRQLPEEGLKFMVYLQKENIIDESGMPKERFSAEFPKEGPSILRIQQVVRGDSAAYFCASSPRGPAYEQYFGPGTRLTVT.

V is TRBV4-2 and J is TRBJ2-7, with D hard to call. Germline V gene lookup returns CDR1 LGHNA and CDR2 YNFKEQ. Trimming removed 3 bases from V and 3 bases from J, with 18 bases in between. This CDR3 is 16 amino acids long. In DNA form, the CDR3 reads TGTGCCAGCAGCCACCCCTTCGCGGCGACCTTCTACGAGCAGTACTTC. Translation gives CASSHPFAATFYEQYF.

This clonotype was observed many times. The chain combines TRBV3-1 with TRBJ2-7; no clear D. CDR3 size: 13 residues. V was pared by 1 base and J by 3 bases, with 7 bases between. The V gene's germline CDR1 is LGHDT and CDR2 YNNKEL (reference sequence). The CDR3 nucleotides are TGTGCCAGCAGCCAAGTACATCTCTACGAGCAGTACTTC. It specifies CASSQVHLYEQYF.

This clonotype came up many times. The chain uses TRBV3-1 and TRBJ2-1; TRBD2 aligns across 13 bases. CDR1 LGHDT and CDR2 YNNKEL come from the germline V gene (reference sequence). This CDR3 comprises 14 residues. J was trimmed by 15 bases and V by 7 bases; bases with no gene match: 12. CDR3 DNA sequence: TGTGCCAGCACCCACGTCGGACTAGCGGGAGTTCCGTTCTTC. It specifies CASTHVGLAGVPFF.

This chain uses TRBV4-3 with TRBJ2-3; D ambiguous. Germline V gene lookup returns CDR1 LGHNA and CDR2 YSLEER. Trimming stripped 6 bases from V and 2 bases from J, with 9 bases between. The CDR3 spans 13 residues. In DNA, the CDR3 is TGCGCCAGCAGAAGGCGGTTCACAGATACGCAGTATTTT. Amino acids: CASRRRFTDTQYF.

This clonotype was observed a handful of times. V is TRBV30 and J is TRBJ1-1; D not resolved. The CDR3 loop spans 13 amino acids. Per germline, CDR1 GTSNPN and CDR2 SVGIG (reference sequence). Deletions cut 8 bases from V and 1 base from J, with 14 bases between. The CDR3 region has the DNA TGTGCCGCAGACTGGGAGAAGAACACTGAAGCTTTCTTT. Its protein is CAADWEKNTEAFF.

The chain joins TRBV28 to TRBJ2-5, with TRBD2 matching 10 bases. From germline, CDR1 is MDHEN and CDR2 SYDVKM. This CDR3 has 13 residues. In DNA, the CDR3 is TGTGTCCGGGGGCTAGCGGGAGAGGAGACCCAGTACTTC. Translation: CVRGLAGEETQYF.

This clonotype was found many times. The CDR3 DNA reads TGCAGCGTTGAAGGGACAGGTTCCGGGGCCAACGTCCTGACTTTC. The encoded protein is CSVEGTGSGANVLTF. The chain has TRBV29-1 and TRBJ2-6; 7 bases are a match to TRBD1. This CDR3 contains 15 residues. CDR1 is SQVTM, CDR2 ANQGSEA, per germline. V shed 1 base, J shed 4 bases, and the junction held 4 bases outside the gene matches.

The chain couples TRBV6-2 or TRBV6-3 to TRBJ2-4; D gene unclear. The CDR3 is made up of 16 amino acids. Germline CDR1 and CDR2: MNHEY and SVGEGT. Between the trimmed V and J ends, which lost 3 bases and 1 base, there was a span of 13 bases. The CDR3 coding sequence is TGTGCCAGCAGTTATCCTACTAACGGGGCCAAAAACATTCAGTACTTC. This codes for CASSYPTNGAKNIQYF.

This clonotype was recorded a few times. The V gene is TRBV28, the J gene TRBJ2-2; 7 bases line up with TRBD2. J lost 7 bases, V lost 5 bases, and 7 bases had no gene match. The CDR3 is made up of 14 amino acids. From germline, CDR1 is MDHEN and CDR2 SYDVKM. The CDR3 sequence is CASSTGLVIGELFF. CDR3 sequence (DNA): TGTGCCAGCAGTACAGGACTAGTGATCGGGGAGCTGTTTTTT. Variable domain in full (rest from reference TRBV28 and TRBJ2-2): DVKVTQSSRYLVKRTGEKVFLECVQDMDHENMFWYRQDPGLGLRLIYFSYDVKMKEKGDIPEGYSVSREKKERFSLILESASTNQTSMYLCASSTGLVIGELFFGEGSRLTVL.

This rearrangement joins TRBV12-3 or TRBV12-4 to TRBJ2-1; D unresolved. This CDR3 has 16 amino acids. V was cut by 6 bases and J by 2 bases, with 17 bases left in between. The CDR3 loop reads CASSKDLLRTYNEQFF. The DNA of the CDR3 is TGTGCCAGCAGCAAAGACCTACTCCGAACCTACAATGAGCAGTTCTTC.

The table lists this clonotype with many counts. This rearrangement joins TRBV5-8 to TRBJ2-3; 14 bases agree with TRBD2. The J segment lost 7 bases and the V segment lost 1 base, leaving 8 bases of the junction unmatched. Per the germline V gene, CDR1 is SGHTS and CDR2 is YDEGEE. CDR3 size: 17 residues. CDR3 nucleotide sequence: TGTGCCAGCAGCTTGTCGGGACTAGCGGGAGTCGCGAATACGCAGTATTTT. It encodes CASSLSGLAGVANTQYF.